The 8 T cell receptor beta chains listed next were all sequenced from one sample in a study of blood T cell repertoires in COVID-19. Using immunoSEQ multiplex PCR, the repertoire was profiled, and TCRdb retains in-frame clones only, with some absent. The data contain roughly 220,000 clones, roughly 88% of them singletons. Sequencing input: peripheral blood. Receptors were obtained from a woman aged 40 to 50 who had recovered from COVID-19.

The rearrangement joins TRBV2 to TRBJ1-6; D uncertain. Trimming cost V 5 bases and J 7 bases, with 15 bases left between them. The germline V gene encodes CDR1 SNHLY and CDR2 FYNNEI. This CDR3 contains 15 residues. The CDR3 protein is CASSLTNPMNSPLHF. As DNA, the CDR3 is TGTGCCAGCAGTCTTACAAACCCAATGAATTCACCCCTCCACTTT.

The rearrangement links TRBV14 to TRBJ2-3; unclear D gene. V was trimmed by 0 bases and J by 0 bases, leaving 4 bases between them. This CDR3 region has 14 residues. Germline V gene data show CDR1 as SGHDN and CDR2 as FVKESK. The CDR3 DNA is TGTGCCAGCAGCCAAGATCTCAGCACAGATACGCAGTATTTT. Its translation is CASSQDLSTDTQYF.

The CDR3 region has the DNA TGTGCCATCAGTGAATTTGGGCAGGGGTTTGCCGGGGAGCTGTTTTTT. It translates to CAISEFGQGFAGELFF. The chain couples TRBV10-3 to TRBJ2-2, with D perhaps TRBD1 (6 bases). Germline CDR1 is ENHRY and CDR2 is SYGVKD. CDR3 length: 16 amino acids. V gave up 3 bases and J gave up 6 bases, with 17 bases separating them.

As for this clone: Other DNA sequences in the sample encode the same CDR3. The chain couples TRBV18 to TRBJ1-1; D might be TRBD1 (6 bases). CDR1 is KGHSH, CDR2 LQKENI, per germline. Trimming left V 3 bases short and J 1 base short, with 6 bases between. The CDR3 sequence is 13 residues long. The CDR3 sequence: CASSPGQNTEAFF. CDR3 in DNA: TGTGCCAGCTCACCGGGACAGAACACTGAAGCTTTCTTT.

V gene TRBV5-1 combines with J gene TRBJ2-5; possible D gene TRBD1, 6 bases. The CDR3 extends over 13 amino acids. Trimming pared 4 bases from V and 1 base from J, leaving 8 bases between. Germline assignment: CDR1 SGHRS and CDR2 YFSETQ. The CDR3 sequence: CASSQTGQETQYF. The CDR3 DNA reads TGCGCCAGCAGCCAGACAGGCCAAGAGACCCAGTACTTC.

The rearrangement joins TRBV6-5 to TRBJ2-5, with D unclear. Germline V gives CDR1 MNHEY, CDR2 SVGAGI. The CDR3 length is 14 residues. Trimming pared 2 bases from V and 3 bases from J, leaving 10 bases between. The CDR3 loop is CASSYVAGKETQYF. The DNA for the CDR3 is TGTGCCAGCAGTTACGTGGCAGGAAAAGAGACCCAGTACTTC.

With regard to this clone: The junction departs from the called germline gene at one end, perhaps through a read error. This rearrangement joins TRBV7-7 to TRBJ2-3, with D perhaps TRBD2 (6 bases). The germline V gene encodes CDR1 SSHAT and CDR2 FNYEAQ (reference sequence). There are 14 residues in the CDR3. CDR3 sequence: CASSLRDFTDTQYF. The CDR3 nucleotides are TGTGCTAGCAGCTTACGGGACTTCACAGATACGCAGTATTTT.

This rearrangement joins TRBV4-1 to TRBJ2-2; no clear D gene. Germline assignment: CDR1 MGHRA and CDR2 YSYEKL. The CDR3 covers 16 residues. Trimming removed 2 bases from V and 3 bases from J, with 13 bases in between. The CDR3 loop reads CASSQQLSVDTGELFF. CDR3 sequence (DNA): TGCGCCAGCAGCCAACAACTAAGCGTTGACACCGGGGAGCTGTTTTTT.